These 4 T cell receptor beta chains originate from one sample sequenced in a study of Graves' ophthalmopathy and Graves' hyperthyroidism. The sequenced template was RNA, covering the TCR beta CDR3 region. RT-PCR in the first round used HTBI primers; a second-round multiplex PCR followed. MiXCR, applied by TCRdb to the multiplex PCR reads, yields one record per CDR3 protein. The sample has 260,000 or so distinct CDR3 sequences, around 50% seen once. Source material: peripheral blood. All receptors come from an adult man with Graves' ophthalmopathy.

This sequence joins TRBV19 and TRBJ2-5, with a tentative D call TRBD2 (5 bases). V was trimmed by 6 bases and J by 3 bases, leaving 5 bases between them. CDR3 size: 11 residues. Germline V CDR1 and CDR2: LNHDA, SQIVND (reference sequence). CDR3 region: CASRREETQYF. Written as DNA, the CDR3 is TGTGCCAGTAGGCGGGAAGAGACCCAGTACTTC.

The chain has TRBV2 and TRBJ1-3; D is ambiguous. The ends were cut back, 4 bases at V and 2 bases at J, with 12 bases in the middle. The CDR3 runs 15 residues. Germline CDR1 and CDR2: SNHLY and FYNNEI. The CDR3 nucleotides read TGTGCCAGCAGTGCGGGGAGGTCCCCTGGAAACACCATATATTTT. This sequence encodes CASSAGRSPGNTIYF. The complete variable domain, with remaining parts taken from reference TRBV2 and TRBJ1-3, reads EPEVTQTPSHQVTQMGQEVILRCVPISNHLYFYWYRQILGQKVEFLVSFYNNEISEKSEIFDDQFSVERPDGSNFTLKIRSTKLEDSAMYFCASSAGRSPGNTIYFGEGSWLTVV.

With respect to this clonotype: The junction departs from germline at one end; a sequencing error may be responsible. J is TRBJ2-7 and V is TRBV5-8, with 10 bases matching TRBD2. The CDR3 consists of 15 residues. Germline assignment: CDR1 SGHTS and CDR2 YDEGEE. The CDR3 region is CASSQGLAVIYEQYF. Here the CDR3 DNA reads TGCGCCAGCAGCCAAGGACTAGCGGTTATTTACGAGCAGTACTTC.

The rearrangement joins TRBV2 to TRBJ1-5; D not resolved. Germline CDR1 SNHLY, CDR2 FYNNEI. CDR3 length equals 15 residues. Trimming left V 5 bases short and J 3 bases short, with 14 bases between. Here the CDR3 reads CASSLSRAANQPQHF. The CDR3 DNA reads TGTGCCAGCAGTTTATCCCGAGCGGCCAATCAGCCCCAGCATTTT.